The 21 T cell receptor beta chains reported below all come from one sample, sequenced in a study of identical twins. Each CDR3 protein is one row after TCRdb ran MiXCR on the 5' RACE reads. The sample shows about 210,000 distinct CDR3 sequences, less than 9.5% of them seen only once. The specimen sequenced was memory (CD45RO+) T cells sorted from blood. These receptors came from a young woman in good health.

The gene calls are TRBV5-1 and TRBJ2-2; D gene unclear. Looked up from germline, CDR1 is SGHRS and CDR2 is YFSETQ. Trimming removed 6 bases at V and 1 base at J, with 7 bases between. This CDR3 region has 13 residues. CDR3 amino acids: CASTVRNTGELFF. DNA of the CDR3: TGCGCCAGCACCGTAAGGAACACCGGGGAGCTGTTTTTT.

In this sample, this clonotype turned up many times. The chain has TRBV5-6 and TRBJ2-6; D not certain. The ends were cut back, 2 bases at V and 0 bases at J, with 9 bases in the middle. Germline V gives CDR1 SGHDT, CDR2 YYEEEE. This CDR3 is 16 amino acids long. This chain's CDR3 is CASSLGDGSGANVLTF. The CDR3 DNA reads TGTGCCAGCAGCTTAGGCGACGGCTCTGGGGCCAACGTCCTGACTTTC.

The chain has TRBV4-2 and TRBJ2-5; D is possibly TRBD2 (7 bases). The CDR3 is 14 residues long. Germline V gene lookup returns CDR1 LGHNA and CDR2 YNFKEQ. Trimming removed 1 base from V and 5 bases from J, with 11 bases in between. The DNA of the CDR3 is TGTGCCAGCAGCCAAGTAGGGGGGGAGGAGACCCAGTACTTC. It encodes CASSQVGGEETQYF.

This clonotype has more than one count but fewer than ten. J is TRBJ2-7 and V is TRBV9, with D unresolved. The V gene lost 0 bases and the J gene lost 2 bases, with 12 bases spanning the gap. Germline V gene lookup returns CDR1 SGDLS and CDR2 YYNGEE. CDR3 size: 15 residues. CDR3 residues: CASSVGPGATYEQYF. Written as DNA, the CDR3 is TGTGCCAGCAGCGTAGGACCGGGTGCTACCTACGAGCAGTACTTC.

The chain links TRBV7-2 to TRBJ2-7, with D maybe TRBD2 (5 bases). The CDR3 has 14 residues. Per germline, CDR1 SGHTA and CDR2 FQGNSA. V lost 1 base, J lost 4 bases, and 11 bases lay in between. CDR3 protein: CASSLERNSYEQYF. As DNA, the CDR3 is TGTGCCAGCAGCTTAGAGCGGAACTCTTACGAGCAGTACTTC.

A few counts support this clonotype. The chain carries TRBV20-1 and TRBJ2-1; 9 bases match TRBD2. CDR1 DFQATT and CDR2 SNEGSKA come from the germline V gene (reference sequence). The junction had 11 bases not matched to a gene; V was cut back by 5 bases and J by 6 bases. The length of the CDR3 is 15 residues. The CDR3 is CSAARTSEVGNEQFF. The CDR3 coding sequence is TGCAGTGCTGCCAGGACTAGCGAGGTGGGCAATGAGCAGTTCTTC.

This clonotype turned up a few times. The junction does not match germline at one end; this may be a read error. DNA for the CDR3: TGCAGTGTTAGAAGCGACACAGATACGCAGTATTTT. Translating gives CSVRSDTDTQYF. The rearrangement uses TRBV20-1 and TRBJ2-3; no clear D gene. Per germline, CDR1 DFQATT and CDR2 SNEGSKA (reference sequence). CDR3 length: 12 residues.

The J gene is TRBJ2-1, the V gene TRBV20-1; no firm D call. The CDR3 runs to 14 residues. CDR1 is DFQATT, CDR2 SNEGSKA, per germline (reference sequence). Trimming pared 5 bases from V and 7 bases from J, leaving 18 bases between. CDR3 bases: TGCAGTGCTGCGGATCCTACCCCTAGGAATGAGCAGTTCTTC. Protein sequence: CSAADPTPRNEQFF.

This clonotype was found a few times. The rearrangement uses TRBV27 and TRBJ1-1; TRBD1 matches 11 bases. V shed 5 bases and J 5 bases; nucleotides not matched to a gene: 7. CDR1 MNHEY and CDR2 SMNVEV come from the germline V gene (reference sequence). This CDR3 has 15 residues. The CDR3 DNA sequence: TGTGCCAGCAGTCCTAGGGACAGGGGGTTGACTGAAGCTTTCTTT. It specifies CASSPRDRGLTEAFF.

The chain couples TRBV7-9 to TRBJ2-2; maybe TRBD2 (6 bases). Germline V lookup: CDR1 SEHNR, CDR2 FQNEAQ (reference sequence). Trimming left V 3 bases short and J 14 bases short, with 28 bases between. The CDR3 extends over 17 amino acids. The CDR3 spells CASSFLLGLANTGVLFF. CDR3 coding DNA: TGTGCCAGCAGCTTTCTATTGGGACTGGCGAACACCGGGGTTCTGTTTTTT.

This clonotype was found a few times. The chain is built from TRBV5-1 and TRBJ2-2; perhaps TRBD1 as D (6 bases). The CDR3 loop spans 15 amino acids. V lost 4 bases and J lost 1, with 11 bases in between. Germline V gene data show CDR1 as SGHRS and CDR2 as YFSETQ. As DNA, the CDR3 is TGCGCCAGCAGCGCACAGGGCGGGAACACCGGGGAGCTGTTTTTT. Protein: CASSAQGGNTGELFF.

This clonotype has only a few counts. CDR3: CASSLLAPYNEQFF. The CDR3 DNA is TGCGCCAGCAGCTTGTTAGCGCCCTACAATGAGCAGTTCTTC. The V and J genes are TRBV5-1 and TRBJ2-1, with D perhaps matching TRBD2 (5 bases). Trimming took 1 base from V and 2 from J, leaving 7 bases between them. The CDR3 totals 14 residues. Germline CDR1 is SGHRS and CDR2 is YFSETQ.

This clonotype appeared a few times. The chain has TRBV10-1 and TRBJ2-4; 8 positions match TRBD2. Germline V gene data show CDR1 as WNHNN and CDR2 as SYGVQD (reference sequence). CDR3 length equals 15 residues. After removal of 3 bases from V and 1 base from J, the junction contained 2 bases not matched to a gene. The CDR3 protein is CASSEQRGAKNIQYF. DNA for the CDR3: TGCGCCAGCAGTGAACAGCGGGGGGCCAAAAACATTCAGTACTTC.

Ten or more counts support this clonotype. This chain connects TRBV29-1 to TRBJ1-1; tentatively, D is TRBD1 (6 bases). The CDR3 spans 11 residues. Germline V gene data show CDR1 as SQVTM and CDR2 as ANQGSEA. Trimming took 4 bases from V and 8 from J, leaving 11 bases between them. DNA for the CDR3: TGCAGCGTTGTAGGGGGACGGGAAGCTTTCTTT. Translating gives CSVVGGREAFF.

A few counts support this clonotype. The chain is built from TRBV6-1 and TRBJ1-3; tentatively, D is TRBD1 (5 bases). From germline, CDR1 is MNHNS and CDR2 SASEGT. The CDR3 has 15 residues. The V end was cut by 6 bases, the J end by 0 bases, with 12 bases between. CDR3 residues: CASRGGEPSGNTIYF. Here the CDR3 DNA reads TGTGCCAGCAGGGGGGGGGAACCCTCTGGAAACACCATATATTTT.

This clonotype was detected ten times or more. V usage is TRBV9 and J usage is TRBJ1-1, with D unclear. The CDR3 runs to 15 residues. Trimming took off 4 bases at V and 0 bases at J, with 13 bases between the two ends. Germline assignment: CDR1 SGDLS and CDR2 YYNGEE. The DNA for the CDR3 is TGTGCCAGCAGCCCATGGAAGGAAATGAACACTGAAGCTTTCTTT. As protein: CASSPWKEMNTEAFF.

The V and J genes are TRBV20-1 and TRBJ2-1; 16 nucleotides align to TRBD2. With 6 bases clipped from V and 1 base from J, the junction kept 3 bases outside the gene matches. Looked up from germline, CDR1 is DFQATT and CDR2 is SNEGSKA (reference sequence). The CDR3 sequence is 16 residues long. Here the CDR3 reads CSAPGLAGGSYNEQFF. Written as DNA, the CDR3 is TGCAGTGCACCGGGACTAGCGGGAGGGTCCTACAATGAGCAGTTCTTC.

This clonotype was seen ten or more times. The J gene is TRBJ2-3, the V gene TRBV12-3 or TRBV12-4; D is undetermined. V dropped 3 bases and J dropped 0 bases, with 7 bases sitting between them. This CDR3 is 14 amino acids long. The CDR3 is CASSLASSTDTQYF. CDR3 DNA: TGTGCCAGCAGTTTGGCCAGTAGCACAGATACGCAGTATTTT.

This clonotype appeared a few times. The chain joins TRBV20-1 to TRBJ2-1, with 7 bases lining up with TRBD1. With V trimmed by 0 bases and J by 3 bases, 14 bases remained unmatched. CDR1 DFQATT and CDR2 SNEGSKA come from the germline V gene (reference sequence). The CDR3 is 18 amino acids. The CDR3 is CSARDKTNHRGSYNEQFF. Written as DNA, the CDR3 is TGCAGTGCTAGAGATAAGACCAACCACAGGGGAAGCTACAATGAGCAGTTCTTC.

This clonotype has at least ten counts. The chain links TRBV7-6 to TRBJ2-2, with D perhaps matching TRBD1 (5 bases). This CDR3 region has 14 residues. Trimming cost V 4 bases and J 3 bases, with 9 bases left between them. Germline V gene sequence: CDR1 SGHVS, CDR2 FNYEAQ. In DNA, the CDR3 is TGTGCCAGCAGCTCTCAAGGGGACACCGGGGAGCTGTTTTTT. Protein product: CASSSQGDTGELFF.

The sample holds many counts of this clonotype. The rearrangement links TRBV12-3 or TRBV12-4 to TRBJ2-1; D may be TRBD2 (5 bases). This CDR3 is built from 17 residues. Between the trimmed V and J ends, which lost 5 bases and 5 bases, there was a span of 22 bases. CDR3 bases: TGTGCCAGCAGTCCACGACGGGGTTGGGGTGCTGACAATGAGCAGTTCTTC. Translation: CASSPRRGWGADNEQFF.